These T cell receptor beta chains were read from a single sample in a study of technical replicates of blood from several donors. The repertoire was sequenced with immunoSEQ multiplex PCR; TCRdb's copy has only in-frame clones and lacks some. The sample records around 95,000 clones, 94% being singletons. The sequencing input was T cells isolated from PBMCs. Receptors were obtained from a human donor in good health. CDR3s include the opening cysteine and the closing phenylalanine or tryptophan. The order of the fields is V gene, J gene, D gene, clone size, CDR3 DNA, CDR3 protein. A D gene is named only where the DNA matches it firmly. Some rows have no size entry. The others give once, few or many, or a class for an expanded clone.

V: TRBV19; J: TRBJ1-2; D: .; size: .; DNA: TGTGCCAGTAGTATACCCCTCTTAGGGGGGGCGAACTATGGCTACACCTTC; CDR3: CASSIPLLGGANYGYTF
V: TRBV10-1; J: TRBJ2-1; D: .; size: .; DNA: TGCGCCAGCAGTGAAGGGCGGAGAGGGATAAATGAGCAGTTCTTC; CDR3: CASSEGRRGINEQFF
V: TRBV4-1; J: TRBJ2-5; D: .; size: .; DNA: TGCGCCAGCAGCCAAGTGGGGACACCCCGAGAGACCCAGTACTTC; CDR3: CASSQVGTPRETQYF
V: TRBV11-2; J: TRBJ2-7; D: TRBD2; size: .; DNA: TGTGCCAGCAGCCCGGTAACTAGCGGGAGGGAGCGGGCGGTGTTTGAGCAGTACTTC; CDR3: CASSPVTSGRERAVFEQYF
V: TRBV19; J: TRBJ1-2; D: .; size: .; DNA: TGTGCCAGTAGAAAAAGAGACGGACTAATTAACTATGGCTACACCTTC; CDR3: CASRKRDGLINYGYTF
V: TRBV29-1; J: TRBJ2-7; D: .; size: .; DNA: TGCAGCGTTGAGGTAGCGAACTCCTACGAGCAGTACTTC; CDR3: CSVEVANSYEQYF
V: TRBV11-3; J: TRBJ2-3; D: TRBD1; size: .; DNA: TGTGCCAGCAGCCAACAGGGGGCCGACACAGATACGCAGTATTTT; CDR3: CASSQQGADTDTQYF
V: TRBV5-4; J: TRBJ2-7; D: .; size: .; DNA: TGTGCCAGCAGCTTGGATCCTCGTTACGAGCAGTACTTC; CDR3: CASSLDPRYEQYF
V: TRBV6-4; J: TRBJ2-2; D: TRBD1; size: .; DNA: TGTGCCAGCAGTCACGATCGACAGGGGCCCGGGGAGCTGTTTTTT; CDR3: CASSHDRQGPGELFF
V: TRBV4-1; J: TRBJ2-3; D: TRBD2; size: .; DNA: TGCGCCAGCAGCCAGGCCCCGGGACTAGGGGGAGGAGATACGCAGTATTTT; CDR3: CASSQAPGLGGGDTQYF
V: TRBV4-1; J: TRBJ2-5; D: TRBD2; size: .; DNA: TGCGCCAGCAAGGCGCTAGCGGGAGTTTCAGAGACCCAGTACTTC; CDR3: CASKALAGVSETQYF
V: TRBV6-5; J: TRBJ2-3; D: TRBD1; size: .; DNA: TGTGCCAGCAGTACAGGGGGTCAGGAGACAGATACGCAGTATTTT; CDR3: CASSTGGQETDTQYF
V: TRBV28; J: TRBJ2-3; D: TRBD1; size: .; DNA: TGTGCCACCAACACACAGGGGCGCGCAGATACGCAGTATTTT; CDR3: CATNTQGRADTQYF
V: TRBV11-3; J: TRBJ1-1; D: TRBD1; size: .; DNA: TGTGCCAGCAGCATCCGACAGGGTGGGGAAGCTTTCTTT; CDR3: CASSIRQGGEAFF
V: TRBV10-3; J: TRBJ2-7; D: .; size: once; DNA: TGTGCCATCAGTGAATCGGCTAGCCAATCCTACGAGCAGTACTTC; CDR3: CAISESASQSYEQYF
V: TRBV20-1; J: TRBJ2-1; D: .; size: once; DNA: TGCAGTGCTAGGAGTGTCAATGAGCAGTTCTTC; CDR3: CSARSVNEQFF
V: TRBV7-2; J: TRBJ1-2; D: TRBD1; size: .; DNA: TGTGCCAGCAGCTTAGATTACCAGTTCGGGACAGGGATGAATGGCTACACCTTC; CDR3: CASSLDYQFGTGMNGYTF
V: TRBV19; J: TRBJ1-5; D: .; size: .; DNA: TGTGCCAGTAGGATCGTCGGAGGGAATCAGCCCCAGCATTTT; CDR3: CASRIVGGNQPQHF
V: TRBV28; J: TRBJ2-1; D: .; size: .; DNA: TGTGCCAGCAGTTTATTAGGGGGGGCGGGGAATGAGCAGTTCTTC; CDR3: CASSLLGGAGNEQFF
V: TRBV7-8; J: TRBJ1-3; D: .; size: .; DNA: TGTGCCAGCAGCTTAAATAGCATGGGCTCTGGAAACACCATATATTTT; CDR3: CASSLNSMGSGNTIYF
V: TRBV10-3; J: TRBJ2-1; D: .; size: .; DNA: TGTGCCATCAGTGAGTCGGTGGCTAGCAATGAGCAGTTCTTC; CDR3: CAISESVASNEQFF
V: TRBV28; J: TRBJ2-1; D: TRBD2; size: .; DNA: TGTGCCAGCAACTTAGCGGGAGTGTCCTACAATGAGCAGTTCTTC; CDR3: CASNLAGVSYNEQFF